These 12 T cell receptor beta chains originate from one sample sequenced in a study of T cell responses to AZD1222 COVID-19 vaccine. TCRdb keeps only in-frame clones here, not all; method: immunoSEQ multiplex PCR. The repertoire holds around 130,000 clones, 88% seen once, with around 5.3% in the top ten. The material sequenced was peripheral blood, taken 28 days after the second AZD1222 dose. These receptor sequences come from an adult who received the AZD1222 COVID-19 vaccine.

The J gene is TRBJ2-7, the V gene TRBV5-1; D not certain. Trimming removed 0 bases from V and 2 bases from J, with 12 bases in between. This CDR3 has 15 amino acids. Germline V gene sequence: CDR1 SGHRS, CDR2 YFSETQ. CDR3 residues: CASSLASNPTYEQYF. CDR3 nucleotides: TGCGCCAGCAGCTTGGCCAGTAATCCTACCTACGAGCAGTACTTC. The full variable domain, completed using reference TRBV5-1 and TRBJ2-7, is KAGVTQTPRYLIKTRGQQVTLSCSPISGHRSVSWYQQTPGQGLQFLFEYFSETQRNKGNFPGRFSGRQFSNSRSEMNVSTLELGDSALYLCASSLASNPTYEQYFGPGTRLTVT.

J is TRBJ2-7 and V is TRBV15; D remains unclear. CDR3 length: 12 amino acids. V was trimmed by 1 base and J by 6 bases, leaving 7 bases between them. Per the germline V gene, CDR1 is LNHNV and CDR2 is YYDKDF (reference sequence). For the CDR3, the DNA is TGTGCCACCAGCAGAGGGACCGGCGAGCAGTACTTC. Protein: CATSRGTGEQYF.

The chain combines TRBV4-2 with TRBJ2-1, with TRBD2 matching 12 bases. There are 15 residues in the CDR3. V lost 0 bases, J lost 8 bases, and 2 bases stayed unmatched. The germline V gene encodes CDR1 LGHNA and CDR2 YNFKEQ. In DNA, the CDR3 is TGTGCCAGCAGCCAAGATACTAGCGGGGGGTATGAGCAGTTCTTC. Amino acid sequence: CASSQDTSGGYEQFF.

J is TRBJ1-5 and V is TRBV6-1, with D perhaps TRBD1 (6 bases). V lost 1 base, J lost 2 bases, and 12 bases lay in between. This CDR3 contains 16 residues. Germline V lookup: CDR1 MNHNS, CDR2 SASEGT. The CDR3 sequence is CASSEEGGAGNQPQHF. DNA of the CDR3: TGTGCCAGCAGTGAAGAGGGGGGGGCGGGCAATCAGCCCCAGCATTTT.

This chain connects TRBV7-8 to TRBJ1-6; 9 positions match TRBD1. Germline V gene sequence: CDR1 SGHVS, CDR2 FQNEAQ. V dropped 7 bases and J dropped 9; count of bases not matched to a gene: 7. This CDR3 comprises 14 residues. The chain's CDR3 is CASNGDRVGSPLHF. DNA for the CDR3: TGTGCCAGCAACGGGGACAGGGTGGGTTCACCCCTCCACTTT.

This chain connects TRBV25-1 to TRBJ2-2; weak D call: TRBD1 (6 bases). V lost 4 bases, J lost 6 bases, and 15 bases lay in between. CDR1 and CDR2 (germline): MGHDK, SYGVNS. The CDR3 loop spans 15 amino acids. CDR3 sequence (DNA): TGTGCCAGCAGTGGAATGTGGGGGCGCCCCGGGGAGCTGTTTTTT. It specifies CASSGMWGRPGELFF.

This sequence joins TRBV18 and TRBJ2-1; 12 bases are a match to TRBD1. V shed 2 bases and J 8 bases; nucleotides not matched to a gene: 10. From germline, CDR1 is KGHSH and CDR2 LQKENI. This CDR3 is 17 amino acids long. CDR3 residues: CASSPDSGQGAAYEQFF. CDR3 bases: TGTGCCAGCTCACCAGATTCGGGACAGGGGGCGGCATATGAGCAGTTCTTC.

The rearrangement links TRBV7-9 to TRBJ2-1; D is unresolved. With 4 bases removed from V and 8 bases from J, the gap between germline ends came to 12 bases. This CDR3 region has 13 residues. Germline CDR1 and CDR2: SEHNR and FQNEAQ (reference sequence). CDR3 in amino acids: CASSSNTYDEQFF. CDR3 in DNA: TGTGCCAGCAGCTCCAATACCTATGATGAGCAGTTCTTC.

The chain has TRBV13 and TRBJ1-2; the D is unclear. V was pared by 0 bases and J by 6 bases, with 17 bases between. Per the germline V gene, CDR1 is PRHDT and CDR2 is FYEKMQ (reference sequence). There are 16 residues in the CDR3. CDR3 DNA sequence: TGTGCCAGCAGCTTAGGAATTGCCCTCACCCATCATGGCTACACCTTC. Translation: CASSLGIALTHHGYTF.

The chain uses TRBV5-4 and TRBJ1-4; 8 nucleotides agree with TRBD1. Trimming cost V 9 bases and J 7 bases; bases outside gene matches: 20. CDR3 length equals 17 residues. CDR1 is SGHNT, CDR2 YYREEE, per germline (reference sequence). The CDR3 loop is CATTTGQGERSGEKLFF. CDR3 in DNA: TGTGCCACCACGACAGGACAGGGAGAGAGGAGCGGTGAAAAACTGTTTTTT.

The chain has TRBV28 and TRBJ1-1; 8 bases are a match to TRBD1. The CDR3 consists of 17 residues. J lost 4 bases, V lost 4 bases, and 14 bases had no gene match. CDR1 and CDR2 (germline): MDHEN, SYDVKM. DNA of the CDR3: TGTGCCAGCAGTTCCACCAGGGGGCCCAAGGCCTTCACTGAAGCTTTCTTT. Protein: CASSSTRGPKAFTEAFF. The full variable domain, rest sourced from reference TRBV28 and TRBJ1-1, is DVKVTQSSRYLVKRTGEKVFLECVQDMDHENMFWYRQDPGLGLRLIYFSYDVKMKEKGDIPEGYSVSREKKERFSLILESASTNQTSMYLCASSSTRGPKAFTEAFFGQGTRLTVV.

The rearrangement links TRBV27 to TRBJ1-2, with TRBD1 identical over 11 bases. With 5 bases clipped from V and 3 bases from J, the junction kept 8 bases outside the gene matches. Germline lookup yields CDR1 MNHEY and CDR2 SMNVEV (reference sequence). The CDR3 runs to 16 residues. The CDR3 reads CASSPRTGGHYYGYTF. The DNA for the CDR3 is TGTGCCAGCAGTCCAAGGACAGGGGGCCACTACTATGGCTACACCTTC.